The 15 T cell receptor beta chains listed next were all sequenced from one sample in a study of T-cell reconstitution after alpha-beta-depleted transplantation in children. Library preparation (for TCRbeta) was performed with unique molecular identifiers. TCRdb reprocessed the PCR reads via MiXCR and lists one record per CDR3 protein. The sample consists of around 200,000 distinct CDR3 sequences, around a sixth of them appearing once. Sequencing used PBMCs, mostly from graft donor cells, obtained 360 days after TCRalphabeta/CD19-depleted stem cell transplant. The origin of the receptors is a male patient between 2 and 15 years old who had a stem cell transplant for acute lymphoblastic leukemia, so the T cells may come from the graft donor.

This clonotype was detected only a few times. The rearrangement uses TRBV27 and TRBJ2-2; D is unclear. Trimming shortened V by 5 bases and J by 0 bases, and 13 bases separated the two germline ends. The CDR3 is made up of 16 amino acids. Germline lookup yields CDR1 MNHEY and CDR2 SMNVEV (reference sequence). CDR3 sequence (DNA): TGTGCCAGCAGTCCCCGAGTTAACCCGAACACCGGGGAGCTGTTTTTT. Its protein product is CASSPRVNPNTGELFF.

V is TRBV6-2 or TRBV6-3 and J is TRBJ1-5, with D hard to call. V lost 5 bases to trimming and J lost 5 bases, with 10 bases between them. CDR1 is MNHEY and CDR2 is SVGEGT in the germline V gene. This CDR3 region has 13 residues. CDR3 in amino acids: CASSQISYQPQHF. The CDR3 bases are TGTGCCAGCAGTCAAATTTCGTATCAGCCCCAGCATTTT.

V and J are TRBV4-2 and TRBJ2-4; D call uncertain. Looked up from germline, CDR1 is LGHNA and CDR2 is YNFKEQ. CDR3 length: 15 amino acids. Trimming shortened V by 0 bases and J by 3 bases, and 9 bases separated the two germline ends. The CDR3 nucleotides are TGTGCCAGCAGCCAAGACCCGCTCGGCAAAAACATTCAGTACTTC. Translated: CASSQDPLGKNIQYF.

This chain joins TRBV16 and TRBJ2-1; TRBD2 agrees at 10 bases. Germline V lookup: CDR1 KGHSY, CDR2 FQNENV. With 9 bases clipped from V and 3 bases from J, the junction kept 5 bases outside the gene matches. The CDR3 has 14 amino acids. CDR3 residues: CASEGLADYNEQFF. The CDR3 DNA is TGTGCCAGTGAAGGACTAGCGGACTACAATGAGCAGTTCTTC.

In this sample, this clonotype turned up a few times. The rearrangement links TRBV12-5 to TRBJ2-1; the match to TRBD1 covers 8 bases. The V segment lost 6 bases and the J segment 9 bases; nucleotides outside the gene matches: 7. Germline-derived CDR1 and CDR2 are LGHNT and FRNRAP. The CDR3 has 13 residues. The CDR3 DNA is TGTGCTAGTGGGCGGACAGGGTTTCTTGAGCAGTTCTTC. Amino acids: CASGRTGFLEQFF.

This chain connects TRBV7-2 to TRBJ2-3; 8 bases are shared with TRBD2. Germline V lookup: CDR1 SGHTA, CDR2 FQGNSA. This CDR3 has 15 residues. The V segment lost 2 bases and the J segment 4 bases; nucleotides outside the gene matches: 5. The CDR3 sequence: CASSLISGGADTQYF. Written as DNA, the CDR3 is TGTGCCAGCAGCTTAATCAGCGGGGGCGCAGATACGCAGTATTTT.

This sequence joins TRBV6-5 and TRBJ2-2, with 8 bases that match TRBD2. This CDR3 contains 15 residues. V shed 4 bases and J 3 bases; nucleotides not matched to a gene: 4. CDR1 is MNHEY, CDR2 SVGAGI, per germline. CDR3 bases: TGTGCCAGCAGTTTTGCGGGGGGATACACCGGGGAGCTGTTTTTT. It encodes CASSFAGGYTGELFF.

This clonotype was seen more than once but under ten times. The chain links TRBV25-1 to TRBJ2-7; D is unresolved. Trimming shortened V by 3 bases and J by 0 bases, and 12 bases separated the two germline ends. CDR1 and CDR2 from the germline V gene are MGHDK and SYGVNS. CDR3 size: 15 residues. CDR3 DNA sequence: TGTGCCAGCAGTGATGGTCGGCTCCTCTCCTACGAGCAGTACTTC. It yields the protein CASSDGRLLSYEQYF.

This clonotype was detected only a few times. The J gene is TRBJ1-2, the V gene TRBV10-3; D gene ambiguous. The V and J ends lost 3 bases and 2 bases respectively, with 7 bases between them. Germline assignment: CDR1 ENHRY and CDR2 SYGVKD. This CDR3 contains 13 residues. Here the CDR3 DNA reads TGTGCCATCAGTGACAGGAACAACTATGGCTACACCTTC. Its translation is CAISDRNNYGYTF.

As for this clonotype: A much larger clone sits a single nucleotide away, making a read error possible. This rearrangement joins TRBV29-1 to TRBJ2-7; 7 bases map to TRBD2. The CDR3 is made up of 13 amino acids. CDR1 is SQVTM and CDR2 is ANQGSEA in the germline V gene. The CDR3 loop is CSARTRQTYEQNF. CDR3 nucleotides: TGCAGCGCTAGGACTAGGCAAACCTACGAGCAGAACTTC.

This clonotype was counted a few times. The V and J genes are TRBV5-6 and TRBJ2-5; 9 nucleotides line up with TRBD1. Germline V gene data show CDR1 as SGHDT and CDR2 as YYEEEE. With 2 bases clipped from V and 2 bases from J, the junction kept 13 bases outside the gene matches. The CDR3 is 18 residues long. The CDR3 protein is CASSFLIHRDRAQETQYF. CDR3 bases: TGTGCCAGCAGCTTTTTAATTCACCGGGACAGGGCACAAGAGACCCAGTACTTC.

This clonotype was seen more than once but under ten times. This sequence joins TRBV10-3 and TRBJ1-1; D not certain. Per germline, CDR1 ENHRY and CDR2 SYGVKD. This CDR3 is 16 amino acids long. Trimming took 5 bases from V and 1 from J, leaving 17 bases between them. CDR3 in DNA: TGTGCCATCAGTCCGGCTTGGGCAGGAGCGAACACTGAAGCTTTCTTT. Protein: CAISPAWAGANTEAFF.

The rearrangement joins TRBV5-1 to TRBJ2-7, with D possibly TRBD1 on 6 matching bases. V was pared by 0 bases and J by 0 bases, with 10 bases between. CDR1 and CDR2 from the germline V gene are SGHRS and YFSETQ. The CDR3 has 15 residues. The CDR3 nucleotides read TGCGCCAGCAGCTTGGGACAGGTGAGCTCCTACGAGCAGTACTTC. Its translation: CASSLGQVSSYEQYF.

CDR3 in DNA: TGTGCCAGCAGCTTAGAACCCGGACAGGGCATAACTAATGAAAAACTGTTTTTT. It encodes CASSLEPGQGITNEKLFF. The rearrangement uses TRBV7-6 and TRBJ1-4, with TRBD1 matching 8 bases. CDR3 length equals 18 residues. In germline, CDR1 is SGHVS, CDR2 FNYEAQ. V was pared by 1 base and J by 1 base, with 8 bases of the junction left unmatched.

This clonotype was counted ten times or more. CDR3: CASSGSTDTQYF. DNA for the CDR3: TGTGCCAGCAGTGGATCCACAGATACGCAGTATTTT. The rearrangement joins TRBV28 to TRBJ2-3; D not certain. The V end lost 5 bases, the J end lost 2 bases, and 5 bases lay between the germline ends. CDR3 length: 12 amino acids. Per the germline V gene, CDR1 is MDHEN and CDR2 is SYDVKM. Full variable domain (outside the CDR3, taken from reference TRBV28 and TRBJ2-3): DVKVTQSSRYLVKRTGEKVFLECVQDMDHENMFWYRQDPGLGLRLIYFSYDVKMKEKGDIPEGYSVSREKKERFSLILESASTNQTSMYLCASSGSTDTQYFGPGTRLTVL.